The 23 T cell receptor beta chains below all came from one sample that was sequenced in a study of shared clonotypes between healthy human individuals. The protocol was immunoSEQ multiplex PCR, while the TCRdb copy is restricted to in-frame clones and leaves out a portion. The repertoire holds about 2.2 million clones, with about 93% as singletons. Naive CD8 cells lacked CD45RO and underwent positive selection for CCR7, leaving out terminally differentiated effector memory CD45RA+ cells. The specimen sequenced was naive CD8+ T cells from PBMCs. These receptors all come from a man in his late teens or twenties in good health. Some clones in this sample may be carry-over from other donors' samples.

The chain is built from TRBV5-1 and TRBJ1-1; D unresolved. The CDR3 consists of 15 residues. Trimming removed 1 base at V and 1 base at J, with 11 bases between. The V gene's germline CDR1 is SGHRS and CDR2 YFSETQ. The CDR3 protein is CASSLYVTKNTEAFF. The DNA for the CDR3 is TGCGCCAGCAGCTTGTATGTCACAAAGAACACTGAAGCTTTCTTT.

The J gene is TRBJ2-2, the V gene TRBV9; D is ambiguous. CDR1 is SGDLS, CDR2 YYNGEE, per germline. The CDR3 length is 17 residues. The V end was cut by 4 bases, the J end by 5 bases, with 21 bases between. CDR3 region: CASSPSIKGRETGELFF. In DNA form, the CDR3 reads TGTGCCAGCAGCCCTTCGATAAAAGGCAGAGAAACCGGGGAGCTGTTTTTT.

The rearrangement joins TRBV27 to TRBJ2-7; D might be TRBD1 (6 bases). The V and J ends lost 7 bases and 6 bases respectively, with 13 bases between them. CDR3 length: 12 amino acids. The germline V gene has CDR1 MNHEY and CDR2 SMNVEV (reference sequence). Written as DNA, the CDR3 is TGTGCCAGCATAGGATCCAGGGGCGAGCAGTACTTC. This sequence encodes CASIGSRGEQYF.

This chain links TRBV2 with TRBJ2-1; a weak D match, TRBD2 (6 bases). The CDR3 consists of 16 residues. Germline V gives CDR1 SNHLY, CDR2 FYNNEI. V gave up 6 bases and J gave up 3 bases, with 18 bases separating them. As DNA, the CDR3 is TGTGCCAGCAGGGGGGGTGGCGGTCCCAACTACAATGAGCAGTTCTTC. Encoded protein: CASRGGGGPNYNEQFF.

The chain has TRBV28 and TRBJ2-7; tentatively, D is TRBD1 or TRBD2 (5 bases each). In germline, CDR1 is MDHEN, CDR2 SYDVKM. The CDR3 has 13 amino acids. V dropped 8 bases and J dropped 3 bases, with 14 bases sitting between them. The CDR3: CASLRDGDYEQYF. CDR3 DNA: TGTGCCAGCTTACGGGACGGGGACTACGAGCAGTACTTC. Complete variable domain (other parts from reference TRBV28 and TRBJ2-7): DVKVTQSSRYLVKRTGEKVFLECVQDMDHENMFWYRQDPGLGLRLIYFSYDVKMKEKGDIPEGYSVSREKKERFSLILESASTNQTSMYLCASLRDGDYEQYFGPGTRLTVT.

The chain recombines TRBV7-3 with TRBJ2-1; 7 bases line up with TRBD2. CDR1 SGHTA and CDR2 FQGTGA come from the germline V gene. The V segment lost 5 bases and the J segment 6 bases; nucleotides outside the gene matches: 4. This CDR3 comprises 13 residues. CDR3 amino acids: CASSQGGGNEQFF. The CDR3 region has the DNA TGTGCCAGCAGCCAGGGCGGGGGCAATGAGCAGTTCTTC.

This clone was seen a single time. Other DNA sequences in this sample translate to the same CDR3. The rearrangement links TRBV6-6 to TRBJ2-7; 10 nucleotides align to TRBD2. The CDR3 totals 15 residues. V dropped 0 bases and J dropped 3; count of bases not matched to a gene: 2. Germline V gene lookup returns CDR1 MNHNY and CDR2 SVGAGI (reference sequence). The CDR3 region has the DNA TGTGCCAGCAGTTACTCACCTAGCGGGAGCTACGAGCAGTACTTC. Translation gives CASSYSPSGSYEQYF.

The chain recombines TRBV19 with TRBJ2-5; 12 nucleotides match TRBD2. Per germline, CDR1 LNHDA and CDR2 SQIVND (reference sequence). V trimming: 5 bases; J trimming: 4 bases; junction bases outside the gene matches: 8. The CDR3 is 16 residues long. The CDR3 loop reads CASSPGLAGWGETQYF. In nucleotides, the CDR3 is TGTGCCAGTAGTCCCGGACTAGCGGGATGGGGAGAGACCCAGTACTTC.

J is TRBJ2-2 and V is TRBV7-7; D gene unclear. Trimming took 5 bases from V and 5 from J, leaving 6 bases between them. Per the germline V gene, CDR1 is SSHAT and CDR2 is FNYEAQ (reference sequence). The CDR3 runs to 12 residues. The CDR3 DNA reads TGTGCCAGCAGCCCACAAACCGGGGAGCTGTTTTTT. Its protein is CASSPQTGELFF.

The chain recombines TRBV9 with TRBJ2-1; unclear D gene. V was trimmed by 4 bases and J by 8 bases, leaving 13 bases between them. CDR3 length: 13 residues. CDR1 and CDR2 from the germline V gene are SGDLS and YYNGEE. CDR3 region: CASSPLSRDEQFF. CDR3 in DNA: TGTGCCAGCAGCCCACTTAGCCGGGATGAGCAGTTCTTC.

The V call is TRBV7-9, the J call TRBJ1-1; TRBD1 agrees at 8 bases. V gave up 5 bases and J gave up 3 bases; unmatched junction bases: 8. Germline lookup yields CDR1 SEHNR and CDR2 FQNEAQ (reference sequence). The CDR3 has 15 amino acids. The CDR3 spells CASSAPQGAYTEAFF. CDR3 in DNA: TGTGCCAGCAGCGCCCCCCAGGGGGCGTACACTGAAGCTTTCTTT.

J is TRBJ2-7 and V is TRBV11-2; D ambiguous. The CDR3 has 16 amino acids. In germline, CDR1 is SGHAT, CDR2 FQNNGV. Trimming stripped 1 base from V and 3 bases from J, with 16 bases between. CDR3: CASSLAAIHGDYEQYF. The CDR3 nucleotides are TGTGCCAGCAGCTTAGCCGCAATCCATGGGGACTACGAGCAGTACTTC.

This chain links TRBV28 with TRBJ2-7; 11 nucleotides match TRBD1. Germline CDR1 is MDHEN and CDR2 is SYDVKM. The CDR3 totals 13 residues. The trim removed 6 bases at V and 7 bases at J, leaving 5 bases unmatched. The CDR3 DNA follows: TGTGCCAGCAGATCTGGGACAGGGGGAGAGCAGTACTTC. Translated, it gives CASRSGTGGEQYF.

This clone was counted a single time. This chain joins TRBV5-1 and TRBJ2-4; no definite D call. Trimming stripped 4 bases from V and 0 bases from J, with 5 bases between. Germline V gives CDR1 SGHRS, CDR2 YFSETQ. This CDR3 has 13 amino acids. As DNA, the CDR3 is TGCGCCAGCAGCCCGTTAGCCAAAAACATTCAGTACTTC. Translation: CASSPLAKNIQYF.

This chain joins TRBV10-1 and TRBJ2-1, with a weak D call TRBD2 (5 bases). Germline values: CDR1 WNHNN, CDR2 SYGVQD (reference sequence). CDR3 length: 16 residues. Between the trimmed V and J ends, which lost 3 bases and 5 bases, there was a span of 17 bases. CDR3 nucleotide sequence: TGCGCCAGCAGTGATGTTGCGGGCAAAGAGGACAATGAGCAGTTCTTC. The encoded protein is CASSDVAGKEDNEQFF.

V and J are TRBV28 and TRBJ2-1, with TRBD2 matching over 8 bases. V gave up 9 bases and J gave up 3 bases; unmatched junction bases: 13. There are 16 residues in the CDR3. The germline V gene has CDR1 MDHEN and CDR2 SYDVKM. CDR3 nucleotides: TGTGCCAGACTACCTCCCCGGGAGGGATGCTACAATGAGCAGTTCTTC. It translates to CARLPPREGCYNEQFF. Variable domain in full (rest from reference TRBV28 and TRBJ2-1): DVKVTQSSRYLVKRTGEKVFLECVQDMDHENMFWYRQDPGLGLRLIYFSYDVKMKEKGDIPEGYSVSREKKERFSLILESASTNQTSMYLCARLPPREGCYNEQFFGPGTRLTVL.

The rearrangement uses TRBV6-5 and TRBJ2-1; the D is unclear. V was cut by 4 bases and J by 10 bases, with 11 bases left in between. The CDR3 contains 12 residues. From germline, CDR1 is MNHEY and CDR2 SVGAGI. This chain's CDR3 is CASSSLGREQFF. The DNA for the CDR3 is TGTGCCAGCAGTTCCCTTGGCAGGGAGCAGTTCTTC.

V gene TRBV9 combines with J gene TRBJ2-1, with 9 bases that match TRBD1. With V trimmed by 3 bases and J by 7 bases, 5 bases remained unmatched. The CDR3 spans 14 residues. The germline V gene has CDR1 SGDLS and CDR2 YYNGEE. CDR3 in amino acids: CASSDPGQGNEQFF. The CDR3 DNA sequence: TGTGCCAGCAGCGACCCGGGACAGGGAAATGAGCAGTTCTTC.

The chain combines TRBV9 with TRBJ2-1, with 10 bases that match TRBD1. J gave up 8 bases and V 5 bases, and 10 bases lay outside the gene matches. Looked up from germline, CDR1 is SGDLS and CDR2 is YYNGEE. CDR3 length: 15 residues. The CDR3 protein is CASSPWDRGSDEQFF. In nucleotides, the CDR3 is TGTGCCAGCAGTCCCTGGGACAGGGGAAGCGATGAGCAGTTCTTC.

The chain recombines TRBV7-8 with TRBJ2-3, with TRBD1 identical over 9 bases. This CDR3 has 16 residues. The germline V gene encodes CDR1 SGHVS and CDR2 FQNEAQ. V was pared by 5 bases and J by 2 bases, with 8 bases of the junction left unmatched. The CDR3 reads CASSIKTGGSTDTQYF. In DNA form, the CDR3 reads TGTGCCAGCAGCATAAAGACAGGGGGTTCCACAGATACGCAGTATTTT.

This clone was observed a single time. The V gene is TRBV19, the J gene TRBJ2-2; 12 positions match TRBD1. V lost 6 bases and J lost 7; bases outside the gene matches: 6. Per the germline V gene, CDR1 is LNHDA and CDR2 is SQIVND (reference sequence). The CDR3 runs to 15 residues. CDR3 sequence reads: CASRRDRGHFGELFF. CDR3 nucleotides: TGTGCCAGTAGGAGGGACAGGGGGCATTTCGGGGAGCTGTTTTTT. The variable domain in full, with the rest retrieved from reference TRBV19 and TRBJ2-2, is DGGITQSPKYLFRKEGQNVTLSCEQNLNHDAMYWYRQDPGQGLRLIYYSQIVNDFQKGDIAEGYSVSREKKESFPLTVTSAQKNPTAFYLCASRRDRGHFGELFFGEGSRLTVL.

The CDR3 reads CASSVGNRHEQYF. The CDR3 DNA reads TGTGCCAGCAGCGTAGGAAACCGACACGAGCAGTACTTC. The chain joins TRBV9 to TRBJ2-7; D is unresolved. With 0 bases removed from V and 5 bases from J, the gap between germline ends came to 9 bases. The V gene's germline CDR1 is SGDLS and CDR2 YYNGEE. CDR3 length: 13 amino acids.

CDR3 nucleotides: TGTGCCAGCAGTTTAGTTTCGGGCAGGGGGCTCCTGGGAACTGAAGCTTTCTTT. It encodes CASSLVSGRGLLGTEAFF. The chain couples TRBV28 to TRBJ1-1; 8 bases match TRBD1. J was trimmed by 5 bases and V by 2 bases; bases with no gene match: 16. Germline CDR1 MDHEN, CDR2 SYDVKM. The CDR3 covers 18 residues. Complete variable domain (other parts from reference TRBV28 and TRBJ1-1): DVKVTQSSRYLVKRTGEKVFLECVQDMDHENMFWYRQDPGLGLRLIYFSYDVKMKEKGDIPEGYSVSREKKERFSLILESASTNQTSMYLCASSLVSGRGLLGTEAFFGQGTRLTVV.